A selection of T cell receptor beta chains follows, all from one sample in a study of cytomegalovirus exposure and HLA in healthy donors. Repertoires were generated with immunoSEQ multiplex PCR, while TCRdb's copy carries only in-frame clones and drops some. The sample has around 37,000 clones, around 82% seen once. The sample comprised PBMCs. Receptors were obtained from a young woman in good health and CMV-seropositive. The CDR3 runs from the conserved cysteine through the conserved F or W. A D gene is named only where the DNA matches it firmly. Expanded clones get a size class; other rows say once, few or many, or leave the size out.

d_gene: -; v_gene: TRBV19; j_gene: TRBJ1-5; len: 17; abundance: -; CDR3nt: TGTGCCAGTAGTCCACGGGACAAGTCTTTTAGCAATCAGCCCCAGCATTTT; CDR3aa: CASSPRDKSFSNQPQHF
d_gene: -; v_gene: TRBV30; j_gene: TRBJ1-2; len: 14; abundance: -; CDR3nt: TGTGCCTGGACCCCTTACAGGGAGGGCTATGGCTACACCTTC; CDR3aa: CAWTPYREGYGYTF
d_gene: TRBD2; v_gene: TRBV15; j_gene: TRBJ2-3; len: 15; abundance: -; CDR3nt: TGTGCCACCAGGGTCGGCGGGAGGGGCACAGATACGCAGTATTTT; CDR3aa: CATRVGGRGTDTQYF
d_gene: TRBD1; v_gene: TRBV9; j_gene: TRBJ1-5; len: 15; abundance: -; CDR3nt: TGTGCCAGCAGCGCAACAGGGGGTAGCAATCAGCCCCAGCATTTT; CDR3aa: CASSATGGSNQPQHF
d_gene: TRBD1; v_gene: TRBV6-1; j_gene: TRBJ2-2; len: 14; abundance: once; CDR3nt: TGTGCCAGCAGGGACAGGCGGAACACCGGGGAGCTGTTTTTT; CDR3aa: CASRDRRNTGELFF
d_gene: -; v_gene: TRBV4-2; j_gene: TRBJ2-5; len: 16; abundance: -; CDR3nt: TGTGCCAGCAGCCAAGGGGGCGGGACCTCCAAGAGGACCCAGTACTTC; CDR3aa: CASSQGGGTSKRTQYF
d_gene: -; v_gene: TRBV2; j_gene: TRBJ1-5; len: 15; abundance: -; CDR3nt: TGTGCCAGCAGGGGGCCCACAGGTAAACATCAGCCCCAGCATTTT; CDR3aa: CASRGPTGKHQPQHF
d_gene: -; v_gene: TRBV4-1; j_gene: TRBJ2-2; len: 16; abundance: -; CDR3nt: TGCGCCAGCAGTCGGATTAGCGGAGGGAACACCGGGGAGCTGTTTTTT; CDR3aa: CASSRISGGNTGELFF
d_gene: -; v_gene: TRBV4-2; j_gene: TRBJ1-3; len: 16; abundance: once; CDR3nt: TGTGCCAGCAGCCAAGAGTTTGAGAACAGGGGAAACACCATATATTTT; CDR3aa: CASSQEFENRGNTIYF
d_gene: TRBD2; v_gene: TRBV9; j_gene: TRBJ2-3; len: 14; abundance: -; CDR3nt: TGTGCCAGCAGCGCGCGGGGGGCCACAGATACGCAGTATTTT; CDR3aa: CASSARGATDTQYF
d_gene: -; v_gene: TRBV18; j_gene: TRBJ2-5; len: 15; abundance: -; CDR3nt: TGTGCCAGCTCACCACCAGGGCAGGGATCGGGGGAGCAGTACTTC; CDR3aa: CASSPPGQGSGEQYF
d_gene: -; v_gene: TRBV7-2; j_gene: TRBJ1-5; len: 12; abundance: few; CDR3nt: TGTGCCAGCAGGGGGCAGTTCCAGCCCCAGCATTTT; CDR3aa: CASRGQFQPQHF
d_gene: -; v_gene: TRBV11-2; j_gene: TRBJ1-6; len: 15; abundance: -; CDR3nt: TGTGCCAGCAGCTTAGAGTCAGGCCCGTCTTCACCCCTCCACTTT; CDR3aa: CASSLESGPSSPLHF
d_gene: -; v_gene: TRBV7-2; j_gene: TRBJ1-2; len: 12; abundance: -; CDR3nt: TGTGCCAGCAGCCCTTCCCAGGCACCCTACACCTTC; CDR3aa: CASSPSQAPYTF
d_gene: -; v_gene: TRBV27; j_gene: TRBJ2-7; len: 12; abundance: -; CDR3nt: TGTGCCAGCAGTACCACAGGGTACGAGCAGTACTTC; CDR3aa: CASSTTGYEQYF
d_gene: TRBD2; v_gene: TRBV27; j_gene: TRBJ2-7; len: 15; abundance: -; CDR3nt: TGTGCCAGCAGGGACAGCGGGAGTCCTCCCTACGAGCAGTACTTC; CDR3aa: CASRDSGSPPYEQYF
d_gene: TRBD2; v_gene: TRBV7-9; j_gene: TRBJ2-3; len: 15; abundance: -; CDR3nt: TGTGCCAGCAGCTTAGCGACTAGCGGGGGAGATACGCAGTATTTT; CDR3aa: CASSLATSGGDTQYF
d_gene: TRBD2; v_gene: TRBV7-9; j_gene: TRBJ2-5; len: 15; abundance: -; CDR3nt: TGTGCCAGCAGTCCGACGGGACTAATTGGTGAGACCCAGTACTTC; CDR3aa: CASSPTGLIGETQYF
d_gene: -; v_gene: TRBV7-2; j_gene: TRBJ1-2; len: 15; abundance: -; CDR3nt: TGTGCCAGCAGCCTAGCGGTGGGGGGGCTGTATGGCTACACCTTC; CDR3aa: CASSLAVGGLYGYTF
d_gene: TRBD2; v_gene: TRBV7-2; j_gene: TRBJ2-4; len: 18; abundance: -; CDR3nt: TGTGCCAGCAGCTTATACGGGGGGGTATTGGAAAACAAAAACATTCAGTACTTC; CDR3aa: CASSLYGGVLENKNIQYF
d_gene: -; v_gene: TRBV7-6; j_gene: TRBJ2-5; len: 13; abundance: -; CDR3nt: TGTGCCAGCAGCTTAGATCCAGGAGAGACCCAGTACTTC; CDR3aa: CASSLDPGETQYF
d_gene: -; v_gene: TRBV19; j_gene: TRBJ2-1; len: 16; abundance: -; CDR3nt: TGTGCCAGTAGTATGTGGGGAGTCGGGCCAGACAATGAGCAGTTCTTC; CDR3aa: CASSMWGVGPDNEQFF
d_gene: TRBD2; v_gene: TRBV5-1; j_gene: TRBJ2-5; len: 16; abundance: -; CDR3nt: TGCGCCAGCAGCTTGGCCAGACTAGCGGGAGAAGAGACCCAGTACTTC; CDR3aa: CASSLARLAGEETQYF
d_gene: -; v_gene: TRBV6-1; j_gene: TRBJ2-1; len: 12; abundance: -; CDR3nt: TGTGCCAGCAGTGATAGTTATAATGAGCAGTTCTTC; CDR3aa: CASSDSYNEQFF
d_gene: TRBD1; v_gene: TRBV30; j_gene: TRBJ2-5; len: 14; abundance: -; CDR3nt: TGTGCCTGGAGGGCCGGGACAGGAAGGGAGACCCAGTACTTC; CDR3aa: CAWRAGTGRETQYF
d_gene: TRBD1; v_gene: TRBV7-3; j_gene: TRBJ2-1; len: 19; abundance: -; CDR3nt: TGTGCCAGCAGCTTAATGGGCAGGGGGCCCGTTACTTCCTACAATGAGCAGTTCTTC; CDR3aa: CASSLMGRGPVTSYNEQFF
d_gene: -; v_gene: TRBV9; j_gene: TRBJ2-5; len: 12; abundance: -; CDR3nt: TGTGCCAGCAGCGCCGTCGGGGAGACCCAGTACTTC; CDR3aa: CASSAVGETQYF
d_gene: TRBD2; v_gene: TRBV19; j_gene: TRBJ2-1; len: 15; abundance: few; CDR3nt: TGTGCCAGTAGTACTGGACTAGCTGATTACAATGAGCAGTTCTTC; CDR3aa: CASSTGLADYNEQFF
d_gene: -; v_gene: TRBV28; j_gene: TRBJ2-7; len: 14; abundance: -; CDR3nt: TGTGCCAGCAGTTACCCGTCCAGTACCTACGAGCAGTACTTC; CDR3aa: CASSYPSSTYEQYF
d_gene: TRBD2; v_gene: TRBV5-4; j_gene: TRBJ2-7; len: 16; abundance: once; CDR3nt: TGTGCCAGCAGCTTGGGCCTAGCGGGGGGCCATCTCGAGCAGTACTTC; CDR3aa: CASSLGLAGGHLEQYF
d_gene: TRBD2; v_gene: TRBV7-9; j_gene: TRBJ2-1; len: 15; abundance: -; CDR3nt: TGTGCCAGCAGCTTCGCACTAGCGGCTGACAATGAGCAGTTCTTC; CDR3aa: CASSFALAADNEQFF
d_gene: -; v_gene: TRBV28; j_gene: TRBJ1-4; len: 15; abundance: few; CDR3nt: TGTGCCAGCAGTTCCGGGGCGGGGCGGAATGAAAAACTGTTTTTT; CDR3aa: CASSSGAGRNEKLFF
d_gene: TRBD1; v_gene: TRBV10-3; j_gene: TRBJ2-7; len: 14; abundance: -; CDR3nt: TGTGTCATCAGTGAGGACAGGGGGCCACGGGAGCAGTACTTC; CDR3aa: CVISEDRGPREQYF
d_gene: -; v_gene: TRBV19; j_gene: TRBJ2-1; len: 12; abundance: -; CDR3nt: TGTGCCAGTAGTCGTCCGGGGTATGAGCAGTTCTTC; CDR3aa: CASSRPGYEQFF
d_gene: -; v_gene: TRBV18; j_gene: TRBJ2-5; len: 13; abundance: -; CDR3nt: TGTGCCAGCTCACCGCAAGGGGAAGAGACCCAGTACTTC; CDR3aa: CASSPQGEETQYF
d_gene: -; v_gene: TRBV7-8; j_gene: TRBJ1-2; len: 15; abundance: once; CDR3nt: TGTGCCAGCAGCTCCAGTCGGGTCTTTTCCTATGGCTACACCTTC; CDR3aa: CASSSSRVFSYGYTF
d_gene: TRBD1; v_gene: TRBV30; j_gene: TRBJ1-5; len: 15; abundance: -; CDR3nt: TGTGCCTGGAGTACAGGGGACAGTACCAATCAGCCCCAGCATTTT; CDR3aa: CAWSTGDSTNQPQHF
d_gene: TRBD2; v_gene: TRBV18; j_gene: TRBJ2-7; len: 18; abundance: once; CDR3nt: TGTGCCAGCTCACCACTGACTAGCGGGGGGGCCAATCGCCACGAGCAGTACTTC; CDR3aa: CASSPLTSGGANRHEQYF
d_gene: -; v_gene: TRBV29-1; j_gene: TRBJ2-7; len: 12; abundance: -; CDR3nt: TGCAGCGTTGAAGGACAGGCCTACGAGCAGTACTTC; CDR3aa: CSVEGQAYEQYF
d_gene: TRBD1; v_gene: TRBV29-1; j_gene: TRBJ1-1; len: 13; abundance: -; CDR3nt: TGCAGCGCCTCGACAGGGAGTCGTATGCAGGCTTTCTTT; CDR3aa: CSASTGSRMQAFF
d_gene: -; v_gene: TRBV30; j_gene: TRBJ2-2; len: 13; abundance: -; CDR3nt: TGTGCCTGGATGGCGAGGCGCGGCGGGGAGCTGTTTTTT; CDR3aa: CAWMARRGGELFF
d_gene: TRBD1; v_gene: TRBV5-1; j_gene: TRBJ2-7; len: 15; abundance: -; CDR3nt: TGCGCCAGCAGCTTGGGCCCGGGACAGGGGTACGAGCAGTACTTC; CDR3aa: CASSLGPGQGYEQYF
d_gene: TRBD2; v_gene: TRBV30; j_gene: TRBJ2-3; len: 16; abundance: few; CDR3nt: TGTGCCTGGAGTGTAGGGCGGGGGACTAGCACAGATACGCAGTATTTT; CDR3aa: CAWSVGRGTSTDTQYF
d_gene: -; v_gene: TRBV7-9; j_gene: TRBJ1-1; len: 16; abundance: -; CDR3nt: TGTGCCAGCAGGAAAGACAGGTCCCGAAAGAACACTGAAGCTTTCTTT; CDR3aa: CASRKDRSRKNTEAFF
d_gene: TRBD1; v_gene: TRBV6-4; j_gene: TRBJ2-1; len: 14; abundance: -; CDR3nt: TGTGCCAGCAGCCCCGGGACAGGGGGAGGTGAGCAGTTCTTC; CDR3aa: CASSPGTGGGEQFF
d_gene: -; v_gene: TRBV19; j_gene: TRBJ1-4; len: 14; abundance: few; CDR3nt: TGTGCCAGTACCCCCGACGGGATTTTAGAAAAACTGTTTTTT; CDR3aa: CASTPDGILEKLFF